The T cell receptor beta chain under discussion was sequenced for a study of blood T cell repertoires in COVID-19. Germline CDR1 SGHTA, CDR2 FQGNSA. V lost 6 bases to trimming and J lost 4 bases; unmatched junction nucleotides: 5. This CDR3 is 15 amino acids long. Assay used: immunoSEQ multiplex PCR; TCRdb lists only in-frame clones, some missing. The sample consists of roughly 200,000 clones, about nine tenths of them appearing once. The specimen was peripheral blood. This clonotype was sampled from a man aged 50 or older with acute or convalescent COVID-19. This sequence joins TRBV7-2 and TRBJ2-1; 11 bases fit TRBD1. The DNA of the CDR3 is TGTGCCAGCAGTAGGGACAGGGGGTTTTACAATGAGCAGTTCTTC. Translated: CASSRDRGFYNEQFF.